This T cell receptor beta chain was sequenced during a study of cytomegalovirus exposure and HLA in healthy donors. Study-wide points: Through in vitro validation, three CMV-associated chains were shown to be specific for CMV antigens. Beyond CMV serostatus, there was no information to go on about immune exposure. The authors reported that TCR beta sequences could predict HLA-A and HLA-B alleles. These predictions were accurate for most subjects in the first cohort.

Each donor's status was that of a healthy bone marrow donor. The primer mix had 60 Vbeta and 13 Jbeta primers. The repertoire was sequenced with immunoSEQ multiplex PCR; TCRdb's copy has only in-frame clones and lacks some. The data contain around 30,000 clones, 62% of them singletons. By frequency in the sample, this clone is medium-sized. Its target is not known. V gave up 3 bases and J gave up 2 bases; unmatched junction bases: 5. The germline V gene has CDR1 LNHDA and CDR2 SQIVND (reference sequence). The CDR3 spans 16 residues. The sequence was obtained from a male donor in good health and CMV-seropositive. Material for sequencing was PBMCs. J is TRBJ1-5 and V is TRBV19; 9 nucleotides line up with TRBD1. This chain's CDR3 is CASSIPGQGGNQPQHF. The CDR3 coding sequence is TGTGCCAGTAGTATCCCGGGACAGGGCGGCAATCAGCCCCAGCATTTT. The complete variable domain, with remaining parts taken from reference TRBV19 and TRBJ1-5, reads DGGITQSPKYLFRKEGQNVTLSCEQNLNHDAMYWYRQDPGQGLRLIYYSQIVNDFQKGDIAEGYSVSREKKESFPLTVTSAQKNPTAFYLCASSIPGQGGNQPQHFGDGTRLSIL.